This TCR beta chain is drawn from a study of T cell responses to AZD1222 COVID-19 vaccine. Overall study findings and caveats: Baseline antibody screening turned up just a handful of seropositive AZD1222 recipients. It should be noted that donors were predominantly white British and more often female, and clonal diversity was possibly underestimated.

Sequencing was performed with immunoSEQ multiplex PCR; in TCRdb, only in-frame clones are kept and a portion is missing. The repertoire includes about 56,000 clones, 75% to 90% of them detected once, and roughly 16% sits in the top ten. Germline V CDR1 and CDR2: SQVTM, ANQGSEA. This CDR3 contains 12 residues. J gave up 2 bases and V 7 bases, and 2 bases lay outside the gene matches. This clone was recorded only once. The target antigen is unknown. This receptor was identified in an adult in good health. The V gene is TRBV29-1, the J gene TRBJ1-2; 9 bases match TRBD1. The source was peripheral blood, collected on day 0 of AZD1222 vaccination. CDR3 nucleotide sequence: TGCAGCGGAACAGGGGGCAACTATGGCTACACCTTC. The encoded protein is CSGTGGNYGYTF.